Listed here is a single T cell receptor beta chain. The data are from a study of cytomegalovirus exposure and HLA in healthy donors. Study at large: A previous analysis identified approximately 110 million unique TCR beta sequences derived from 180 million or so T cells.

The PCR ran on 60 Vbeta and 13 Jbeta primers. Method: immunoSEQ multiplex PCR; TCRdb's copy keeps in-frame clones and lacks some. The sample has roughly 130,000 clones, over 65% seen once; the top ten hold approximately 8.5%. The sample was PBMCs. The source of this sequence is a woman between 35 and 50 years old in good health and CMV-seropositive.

The CDR3 reads CASSTGGRIEQYF. The CDR3 DNA reads TGTGCCAGTAGTACTGGCGGGAGGATTGAGCAGTACTTC. J is TRBJ2-7 and V is TRBV19; TRBD2 agrees at 8 bases. This CDR3 is 13 amino acids long. Trimming at V came to 4 bases and at J to 7 bases, leaving 6 bases not matched to a gene. Looked up from germline, CDR1 is LNHDA and CDR2 is SQIVND (reference sequence).